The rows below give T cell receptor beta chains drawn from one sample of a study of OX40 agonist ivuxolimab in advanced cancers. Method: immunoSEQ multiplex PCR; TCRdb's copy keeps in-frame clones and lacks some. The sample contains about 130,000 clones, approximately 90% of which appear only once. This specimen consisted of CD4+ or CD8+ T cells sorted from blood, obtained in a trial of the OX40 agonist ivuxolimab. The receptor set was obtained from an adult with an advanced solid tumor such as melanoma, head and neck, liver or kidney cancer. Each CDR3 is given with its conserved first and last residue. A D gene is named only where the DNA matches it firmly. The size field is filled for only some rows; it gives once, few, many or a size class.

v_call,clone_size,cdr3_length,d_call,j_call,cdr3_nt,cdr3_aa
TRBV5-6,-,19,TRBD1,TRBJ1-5,TGTGCCAGCAGCGCCCGACAGGGGGGAATAGGCTATAGCAATCAGCCCCAGCATTTT,CASSARQGGIGYSNQPQHF
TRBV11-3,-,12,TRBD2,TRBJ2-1,TGTGCCGTCTCTAGCGGCCCCAATGAGCAGTTCTTC,CAVSSGPNEQFF
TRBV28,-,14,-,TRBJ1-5,TGTGCCAGCAGTAGGGACGGGGGCAATCAGCCCCAGCATTTT,CASSRDGGNQPQHF
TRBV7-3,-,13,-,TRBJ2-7,TGTGCCAGCAGCGCCCCTGGGGAATACGAGCAGTACTTC,CASSAPGEYEQYF
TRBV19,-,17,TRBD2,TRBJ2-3,TGTGCCAGTAGTGGCCAGGGGACTAGCGGGCGCACAGATACGCAGTATTTT,CASSGQGTSGRTDTQYF
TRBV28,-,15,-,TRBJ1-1,TGTGCCAGCCCCTCACCCGGACGGATGAACACTGAAGCTTTCTTT,CASPSPGRMNTEAFF
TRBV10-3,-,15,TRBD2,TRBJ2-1,TGTGCCATCAGTGATACTAGCGGGAGGACGGTTGAGCAGTTCTTC,CAISDTSGRTVEQFF
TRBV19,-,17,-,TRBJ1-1,TGTGCCAGTAGTATGGTAGGGCAGGGCCGCATGAACACTGAAGCTTTCTTT,CASSMVGQGRMNTEAFF
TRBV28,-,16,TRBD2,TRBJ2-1,TGTGCCAGCAGTCTTCAAGCGGGAGCGACCTACAATGAGCAGTTCTTC,CASSLQAGATYNEQFF
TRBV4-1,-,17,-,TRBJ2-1,TGCGCCAGCAGCCAAGACCTTGGGGATAGCTCCTACAATGAGCAGTTCTTC,CASSQDLGDSSYNEQFF
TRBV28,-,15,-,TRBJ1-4,TGTGCCAGCAGTACCGCGGGCGCAGGATGGGAAAAACTGTTTTTT,CASSTAGAGWEKLFF
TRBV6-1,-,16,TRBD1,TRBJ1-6,TGTGCCAGCAGTGATCAGGACAGGGGGAATAATTCACCCCTCCACTTT,CASSDQDRGNNSPLHF
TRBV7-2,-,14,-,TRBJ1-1,TGTGCCAGCAAACTGAGGACGGGGAACACTGAAGCTTTCTTT,CASKLRTGNTEAFF
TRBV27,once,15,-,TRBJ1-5,TGTGCCAGCAAAGAACTACAGGGACCGGAGCAGCCCCAGCATTTT,CASKELQGPEQPQHF
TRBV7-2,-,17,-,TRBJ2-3,TGTGCCAGCAGCTTAGGTTTTCCGGGACAAGTCACAGATACGCAGTATTTT,CASSLGFPGQVTDTQYF
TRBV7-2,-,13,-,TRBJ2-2,TGTGCCAGCAGCCCGGCTGGGATCGGGGAGCTGTTTTTT,CASSPAGIGELFF
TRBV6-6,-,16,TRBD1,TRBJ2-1,TGTGCCAGCAGTTACCCAGGACAGGGGAACTACAATGAGCAGTTCTTC,CASSYPGQGNYNEQFF
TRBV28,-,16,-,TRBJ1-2,TGTGCCAGCAGTATACTACAGGGCAACGCTAACTATGGCTACACCTTC,CASSILQGNANYGYTF
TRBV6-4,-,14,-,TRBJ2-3,TGTGCCAGCAGTGACTCGAGTAGCACAGATACGCAGTATTTT,CASSDSSSTDTQYF
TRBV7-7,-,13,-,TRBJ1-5,TGTGCTAGCAGCTTAGGGCAGGGTCAGCCCCAGCATTTT,CASSLGQGQPQHF
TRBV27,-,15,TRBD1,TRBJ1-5,TGTGCCAGCAGTCCCTCTCGGGCAGGGGGTCAGCCCCAGCATTTT,CASSPSRAGGQPQHF
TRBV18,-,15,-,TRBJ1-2,TGTGCCAGCTCACGGGACGAAGCGTCTAACTATGGCTACACCTTC,CASSRDEASNYGYTF
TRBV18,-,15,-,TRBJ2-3,TGTGCCAGCTCACTGGGGGACGGCAGCACAGATACGCAGTATTTT,CASSLGDGSTDTQYF
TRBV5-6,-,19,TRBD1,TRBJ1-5,TGTGCCAGCAGCTTATACGGGACAGGGGGCGCCCGGGGCAATCAGCCCCAGCATTTT,CASSLYGTGGARGNQPQHF
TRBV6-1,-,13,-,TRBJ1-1,TGTGCCAGCAATACACAGGGTACGACTGAAGCTTTCTTT,CASNTQGTTEAFF
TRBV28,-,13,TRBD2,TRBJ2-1,TGTGCCAGCACCGGACTAGCGTACAATGAGCAGTTCTTC,CASTGLAYNEQFF
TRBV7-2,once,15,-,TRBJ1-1,TGTGCCAGCAGCCCCCGACAGGACTGGAACACTGAAGCTTTCTTT,CASSPRQDWNTEAFF
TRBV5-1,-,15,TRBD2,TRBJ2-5,TGCGCCAGCAGCTTGGGCGGGAGGGGCCAAGAGACCCAGTACTTC,CASSLGGRGQETQYF
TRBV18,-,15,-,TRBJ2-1,TGTGCCAGCTCACCCCCCGGTGGCTCCTACAATGAGCAGTTCTTC,CASSPPGGSYNEQFF
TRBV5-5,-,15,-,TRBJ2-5,TGTGCCAGCAGCCTGGATATCGGGGCCCAAGAGACCCAGTACTTC,CASSLDIGAQETQYF
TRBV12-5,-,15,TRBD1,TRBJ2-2,TGTGCTAGTGGTCCAGGGACAGGGGACACCGGGGAGCTGTTTTTT,CASGPGTGDTGELFF
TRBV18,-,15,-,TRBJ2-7,TGTGCCAGCTCACGGACCGGGACGGGAACCTACGAGCAGTACTTC,CASSRTGTGTYEQYF
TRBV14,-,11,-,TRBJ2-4,TGTGCCAGCAGCCAGCAAGGCCCTTTACGCTTC,CASSQQGPLRF
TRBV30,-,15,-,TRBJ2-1,TGTGCCTGGAGTGTAAGAGGGGGACTATACAATGAGCAGTTCTTC,CAWSVRGGLYNEQFF
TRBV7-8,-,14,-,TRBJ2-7,TGTGCCAGCAGCCCCCGGGACTCAGCCGGCGAGCAGTACTTC,CASSPRDSAGEQYF
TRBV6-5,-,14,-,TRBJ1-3,TGTGCCAGCAGCCCTTCCTCCTCTGGAAACACCATATATTTT,CASSPSSSGNTIYF
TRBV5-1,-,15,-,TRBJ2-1,TGCGCCAGCAGTTATCGGGAAGGCTCGTACAATGAGCAGTTCTTC,CASSYREGSYNEQFF
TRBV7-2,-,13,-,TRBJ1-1,TGTGCCAGCAGCCTTCGGCCATATACTGAAGCTTTCTTT,CASSLRPYTEAFF
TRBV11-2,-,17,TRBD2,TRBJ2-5,TGTGCCAGCAGCCTAGGGGGACTAGCGGGGTACCAAGAGACCCAGTACTTC,CASSLGGLAGYQETQYF
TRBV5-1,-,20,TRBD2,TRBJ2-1,TGCGCCAGCAGCCCCCTCTCTTCTAGCCGGGAGGGAACCTCCTACAATGAGCAGTTCTTC,CASSPLSSSREGTSYNEQFF
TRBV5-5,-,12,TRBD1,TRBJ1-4,TGTGCCAGCAGCAGGGGGGTAGACAGGGAATCGTTT,CASSRGVDRESF
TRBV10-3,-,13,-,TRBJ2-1,TGTGCCATCAGTGAGTCGATGGAGAATGAGCAGTTCTTC,CAISESMENEQFF